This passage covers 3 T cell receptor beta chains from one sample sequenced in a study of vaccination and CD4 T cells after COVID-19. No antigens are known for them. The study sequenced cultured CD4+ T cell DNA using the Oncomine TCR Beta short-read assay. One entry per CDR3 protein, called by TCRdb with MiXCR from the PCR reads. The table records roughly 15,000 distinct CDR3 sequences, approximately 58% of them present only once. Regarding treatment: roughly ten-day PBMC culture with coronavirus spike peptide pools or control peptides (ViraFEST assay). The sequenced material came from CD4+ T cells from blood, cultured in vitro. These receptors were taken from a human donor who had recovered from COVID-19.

The DNA for the CDR3 is TGTGCCAGTAGTATCCGACTAGCAGATTTCTACGAGCAGTACTTC. Protein: CASSIRLADFYEQYF. The rearrangement joins TRBV19 to TRBJ2-7; 7 bases align to TRBD2. The CDR3 is made up of 15 amino acids. The trim removed 3 bases at V and 3 bases at J, leaving 8 bases unmatched. Germline loops: CDR1 LNHDA, CDR2 SQIVND (reference sequence). Using reference TRBV19 and TRBJ2-7 for the parts outside the CDR3, the full variable domain is DGGITQSPKYLFRKEGQNVTLSCEQNLNHDAMYWYRQDPGQGLRLIYYSQIVNDFQKGDIAEGYSVSREKKESFPLTVTSAQKNPTAFYLCASSIRLADFYEQYFGPGTRLTVT.

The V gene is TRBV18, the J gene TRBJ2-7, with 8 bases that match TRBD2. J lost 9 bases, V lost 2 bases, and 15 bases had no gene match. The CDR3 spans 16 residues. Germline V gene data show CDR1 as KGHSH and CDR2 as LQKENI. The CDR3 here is CASSPYDIRGGLGQYF. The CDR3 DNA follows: TGTGCCAGCTCACCATACGATATCCGGGGGGGCCTGGGGCAGTACTTC.

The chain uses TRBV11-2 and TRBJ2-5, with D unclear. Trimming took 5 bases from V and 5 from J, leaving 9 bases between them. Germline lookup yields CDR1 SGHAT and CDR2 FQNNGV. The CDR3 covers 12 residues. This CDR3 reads CASSTRWETQYF. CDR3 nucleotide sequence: TGTGCCAGCAGCACACGGTGGGAGACCCAGTACTTC.